These T cell receptor beta chains were read from a single sample in a study of cytomegalovirus exposure and HLA in healthy donors. The repertoire was sequenced with immunoSEQ multiplex PCR; TCRdb's copy has only in-frame clones and lacks some. Of roughly 130,000 clones detected, 75% to 90% appear once; the ten largest clones hold 1%. The source material was PBMCs. Every receptor here comes from a man aged 40-50 years in good health and CMV-seronegative. CDR3s include the opening cysteine and the closing phenylalanine or tryptophan. Fields, in order: V gene, J gene, D gene, clone size, CDR3 protein, CDR3 DNA. A D gene is named only where the DNA matches it firmly. The size of a clone is reported for some rows only, either as once, few or many, or as a class for expanded clones.

TRBV7-8	TRBJ1-2	-	-	CASSLSERIGYTF	TGTGCCAGCAGCTTATCCGAGCGTATTGGCTACACCTTC
TRBV28	TRBJ2-3	-	-	CASTMGGERWADTQYF	TGTGCCAGCACCATGGGAGGAGAAAGGTGGGCAGATACGCAGTATTTT
TRBV7-9	TRBJ1-4	TRBD1	-	CASSLGLRGRTNEKLFF	TGTGCCAGCAGCTTAGGTCTCAGGGGGCGGACTAATGAAAAACTGTTTTTT
TRBV11-2	TRBJ1-2	-	-	CASSPHREVYGYTF	TGTGCCAGCAGCCCCCACAGGGAAGTCTATGGCTACACCTTC
TRBV30	TRBJ1-2	-	once	CAWSTDTEDGYTF	TGTGCCTGGAGTACCGACACGGAAGATGGCTACACCTTC
TRBV6-1	TRBJ1-5	-	-	CASSENIDSNQPQHF	TGTGCCAGCAGTGAAAATATAGATAGCAATCAGCCCCAGCATTTT
TRBV18	TRBJ2-1	-	-	CASSRDPNSYNEQFF	TGTGCCAGCTCGCGGGACCCTAACTCCTACAATGAGCAGTTCTTC
TRBV6-1	TRBJ2-5	-	-	CASSVGVEETQYF	TGTGCCAGCAGTGTAGGGGTGGAGGAGACCCAGTACTTC
TRBV6-4	TRBJ1-1	-	-	CASSERSTEAFF	TGTGCCAGCAGTGAAAGGAGCACTGAAGCTTTCTTT
TRBV7-6	TRBJ1-1	-	once	CASSLGQRGGTEAFF	TGTGCCAGCAGCTTGGGCCAGAGAGGGGGCACTGAAGCTTTCTTT
TRBV30	TRBJ2-3	-	-	CAWSRWGGTDTQYF	TGTGCCTGGAGTCGGTGGGGGGGCACAGATACGCAGTATTTT
TRBV5-1	TRBJ2-1	-	-	CASSLYATPASNEQFF	TGCGCCAGCAGCTTGTACGCGACACCCGCCTCCAATGAGCAGTTCTTC
TRBV5-1	TRBJ2-5	-	-	CASRTTQGRETQYF	TGCGCCAGCAGAACAACACAGGGGAGGGAGACCCAGTACTTC
TRBV27	TRBJ2-1	TRBD1	-	CASSLTGLYNEQFF	TGTGCCAGCAGTTTGACAGGGCTCTACAATGAGCAGTTCTTC
TRBV5-1	TRBJ2-1	-	-	CASSLTGSYNEQFF	TGCGCCAGCAGCTTGACGGGCTCCTACAATGAGCAGTTCTTC
TRBV5-1	TRBJ1-4	-	-	CASSPGATNEKLFF	TGCGCCAGCAGCCCGGGGGCAACTAATGAAAAACTGTTTTTT
TRBV28	TRBJ1-2	-	few	CASSFGTRDGYTF	TGTGCCAGCAGTTTCGGGACACGGGATGGCTACACCTTC
TRBV2	TRBJ2-7	-	-	CASVALGSSYEQYF	TGTGCCAGCGTAGCTCTGGGGAGCTCCTACGAGCAGTACTTC
TRBV28	TRBJ1-4	-	-	CASHTGDLEKLFF	TGTGCCAGTCATACCGGGGATTTGGAAAAACTGTTTTTT
TRBV6-1	TRBJ2-5	TRBD2	-	CASSERSSGGTQETQYF	TGTGCCAGCAGTGAAAGGTCTAGCGGGGGAACCCAAGAGACCCAGTACTTC
TRBV6-6	TRBJ1-1	TRBD1	-	CASSPPADRGREAFF	TGTGCCAGCAGCCCCCCAGCGGACAGGGGGCGAGAAGCTTTCTTT
TRBV14	TRBJ2-5	-	once	CASSQVGGTIQETQYF	TGTGCCAGCAGCCAAGTCGGCGGAACCATTCAAGAGACCCAGTACTTC
TRBV7-2	TRBJ2-2	TRBD1	-	CASSPDRGRAGELFF	TGTGCCAGCAGCCCAGACAGGGGTCGGGCCGGGGAGCTGTTTTTT
TRBV2	TRBJ1-2	TRBD1	-	CASTLGTVSYGYTF	TGTGCCAGCACCTTAGGGACAGTATCCTATGGCTACACCTTC
TRBV30	TRBJ1-2	TRBD1	-	CAWSDQIRGSYGYTF	TGTGCCTGGAGTGATCAGATCAGGGGGAGTTATGGCTACACCTTC
TRBV7-3	TRBJ2-1	-	-	CASSLGSYNEQFF	TGTGCCAGCAGCCTAGGGAGTTACAATGAGCAGTTCTTC